This TCR beta chain was captured by sequencing in a study of T cell responses to AZD1222 COVID-19 vaccine. V shed 3 bases, J shed 11 bases, and the junction held 3 bases outside the gene matches. CDR3 size: 10 residues. CDR1 and CDR2 (germline): SQVTM, ANQGSEA. The data were produced by immunoSEQ multiplex PCR, yet TCRdb's version contains in-frame clones alone and is incomplete. The sample shows about 110,000 clones, about 88% of them seen only once. Study results and limitations: Without day 14 samples, only post-peak T cell repertoires were studied. Two AZD1222 doses significantly raised spike-specific TCR breadth and depth over controls.

Comment on this clone: Its target is unknown.

The sequence derives from an adult in good health. The sample here was peripheral blood, taken on day 0 of AZD1222 vaccination. V usage is TRBV29-1 and J usage is TRBJ1-1; 7 bases agree with TRBD1. The CDR3 region is CSVEGQWAFF. DNA for the CDR3: TGCAGCGTTGAGGGACAGTGGGCTTTCTTT.